One and the same sample provided the 16 T cell receptor beta chains below, sequenced in a study of a mutant IDH1 vaccine in newly diagnosed glioma. Time point described: week 11, during vaccination. Vaccination used 300 ug of mutant IDH1 20-mer peptide per dose, with topical imiquimod. No antigen is known for these receptors. Sequenced by immunoSEQ multiplex PCR; TCRdb stores in-frame clones only, minus some. The repertoire has around 40,000 clones, roughly 84% of them found once; the top ten carry 2% to 2.5%. The sample was PBMCs, taken from a glioma patient whose treatment included an IDH1 peptide vaccine. Receptors originate from a man aged 35 to 55 with glioma.

The V and J genes are TRBV14 and TRBJ2-7, with 8 bases that match TRBD2. V trimming: 3 bases; J trimming: 0 bases; junction bases outside the gene matches: 4. Germline V lookup: CDR1 SGHDN, CDR2 FVKESK. The CDR3 runs to 15 residues. CDR3 nucleotide sequence: TGTGCCAGCAGCCAGACTAGCGACCCCTCCTACGAGCAGTACTTC. It translates to CASSQTSDPSYEQYF.

This clone has only a few counts. This chain joins TRBV6-6 and TRBJ2-5; 7 nucleotides match TRBD2. The ends lost 2 bases at V and 3 bases at J; junction bases unmatched: 0. CDR1 is MNHNY and CDR2 is SVGAGI in the germline V gene (reference sequence). The CDR3 runs 13 residues. The CDR3, as DNA: TGTGCCAGCAGTTACGGGGGGGAAGAGACCCAGTACTTC. As protein: CASSYGGEETQYF.

Turning to this clone: The junction departs from germline at one end; a sequencing error may be responsible. This chain links TRBV7-7 with TRBJ2-7; the D gene is possibly TRBD2 (5 bases). Germline loops: CDR1 SSHAT, CDR2 FNYEAQ (reference sequence). This CDR3 is built from 14 residues. In nucleotides, the CDR3 is TGTGCTAGCAGCGCTGGAGGCATCGGCTACGAGCAGTACTTC. Protein sequence: CASSAGGIGYEQYF.

CDR3 coding DNA: TGTGCCAGCAGCTCTTCGGGAGGGGGCTACGAGCAGTACTTC. Encoded protein: CASSSSGGGYEQYF. The chain has TRBV7-9 and TRBJ2-7; 8 bases fit TRBD2. CDR1 and CDR2 (germline): SEHNR, FQNEAQ (reference sequence). V lost 4 bases, J lost 3 bases, and 5 bases stayed unmatched. CDR3 length equals 14 residues.

V usage is TRBV9 and J usage is TRBJ2-1; weak D call: TRBD2 (5 bases). The V end was cut by 0 bases, the J end by 9 bases, with 10 bases between. The CDR3 runs 13 residues. Germline CDR1 reads SGDLS; CDR2 reads YYNGEE. This CDR3 reads CASSVEGLGEQFF. CDR3 DNA: TGTGCCAGCAGCGTAGAAGGACTGGGTGAGCAGTTCTTC.

This clone was recorded only once. The chain uses TRBV7-9 and TRBJ1-1, with 8 bases identical to TRBD1. V was pared by 5 bases and J by 6 bases, with 11 bases of the junction left unmatched. CDR3 length: 15 residues. Germline loops: CDR1 SEHNR, CDR2 FQNEAQ (reference sequence). The CDR3, as DNA: TGTGCCAGCAGCCGGACCGGGACAGGCGGCCCTGAAGCTTTCTTT. Translation: CASSRTGTGGPEAFF. The full variable domain, completed using reference TRBV7-9 and TRBJ1-1, is DTGVSQNPRHKITKRGQNVTFRCDPISEHNRLYWYRQTLGQGPEFLTYFQNEAQLEKSRLLSDRFSAERPKGSFSTLEIQRTEQGDSAMYLCASSRTGTGGPEAFFGQGTRLTVV.

The chain has TRBV5-1 and TRBJ2-3, with D uncertain. V was trimmed by 5 bases and J by 2 bases, leaving 9 bases between them. Germline lookup yields CDR1 SGHRS and CDR2 YFSETQ. The CDR3 is 13 amino acids. The CDR3 here is CASRQPFTDTQYF. CDR3 sequence (DNA): TGCGCCAGCAGACAGCCATTCACAGATACGCAGTATTTT.

The V and J genes are TRBV21-1 and TRBJ1-5; the D call TRBD1 from the table was never checked on the DNA. TRBV21-1 is described as a pseudogene. CDR3 size: 17 residues. CDR3 in amino acids: CASSTELRDRGNQPQHF. CDR3 bases: TGTGCCAGCAGCACCGAACTCCGGGACAGAGGAAATCAGCCCCAGCATTTT.

The V and J genes are TRBV6-6 and TRBJ1-1; D is uncertain. Trimming cost V 5 bases and J 0 bases, with 10 bases left between them. Germline V lookup: CDR1 MNHNY, CDR2 SVGAGI (reference sequence). This CDR3 is 14 amino acids long. The CDR3 sequence: CASSKIDVNTEAFF. In DNA form, the CDR3 reads TGTGCCAGCAGTAAAATTGACGTGAACACTGAAGCTTTCTTT.

The gene calls are TRBV6-4 and TRBJ2-2, with 8 positions matching TRBD2. The CDR3 is 14 residues long. V was pared by 3 bases and J by 6 bases, with 3 bases of the junction left unmatched. In germline, CDR1 is MRHNA, CDR2 SNTAGT. This CDR3 reads CASSENSGAGELFF. The CDR3 bases are TGTGCCAGCAGTGAGAATAGCGGGGCCGGGGAGCTGTTTTTT.

The V call is TRBV19, the J call TRBJ1-3, with 7 bases that match TRBD1. Germline V gene lookup returns CDR1 LNHDA and CDR2 SQIVND (reference sequence). The ends lost 6 bases at V and 0 bases at J; junction bases unmatched: 5. The CDR3 contains 15 residues. As DNA, the CDR3 is TGTGCCAGTAGCCCCGGGACAGACTCTGGAAACACCATATATTTT. Its protein is CASSPGTDSGNTIYF.

V gene TRBV7-2 combines with J gene TRBJ2-1; no definite D call. V dropped 2 bases and J dropped 10 bases, with 12 bases sitting between them. Germline CDR1 reads SGHTA; CDR2 reads FQGNSA. The CDR3 runs 13 residues. The CDR3 reads CASSLSRDAEQFF. CDR3 nucleotide sequence: TGTGCCAGCAGCTTATCGCGTGACGCGGAGCAGTTCTTC.

The chain is built from TRBV4-2 and TRBJ2-1; no definite D call. There are 12 residues in the CDR3. Germline V gives CDR1 LGHNA, CDR2 YNFKEQ. Trimming pared 0 bases from V and 10 bases from J, leaving 7 bases between. Here the CDR3 reads CASSQDLVEQFF. The CDR3 DNA is TGTGCCAGCAGCCAAGATTTGGTGGAGCAGTTCTTC.

The genes are TRBV29-1 and TRBJ1-2; no definite D call. CDR1 SQVTM and CDR2 ANQGSEA come from the germline V gene. CDR3 size: 12 residues. V was cut by 2 bases and J by 6 bases, with 10 bases left in between. The CDR3 nucleotides read TGCAGCGTTGAAACAACCACAGATGGCTACACCTTC. This sequence encodes CSVETTTDGYTF.

The J gene is TRBJ2-7, the V gene TRBV27; D unresolved. This CDR3 is 13 amino acids long. CDR1 MNHEY and CDR2 SMNVEV come from the germline V gene (reference sequence). The V gene lost 5 bases and the J gene lost 4 bases, with 12 bases spanning the gap. The CDR3 DNA reads TGTGCCAGCAGTACCGGGCCGGATTACGAGCAGTACTTC. It translates to CASSTGPDYEQYF.

The chain carries TRBV5-6 and TRBJ2-7, with a weak D call TRBD2 (5 bases). V lost 2 bases to trimming and J lost 0 bases, with 6 bases between them. Germline loops: CDR1 SGHDT, CDR2 YYEEEE. CDR3 length: 13 residues. The CDR3 sequence: CASSFGDSYEQYF. DNA of the CDR3: TGTGCCAGCAGCTTCGGGGACTCCTACGAGCAGTACTTC.